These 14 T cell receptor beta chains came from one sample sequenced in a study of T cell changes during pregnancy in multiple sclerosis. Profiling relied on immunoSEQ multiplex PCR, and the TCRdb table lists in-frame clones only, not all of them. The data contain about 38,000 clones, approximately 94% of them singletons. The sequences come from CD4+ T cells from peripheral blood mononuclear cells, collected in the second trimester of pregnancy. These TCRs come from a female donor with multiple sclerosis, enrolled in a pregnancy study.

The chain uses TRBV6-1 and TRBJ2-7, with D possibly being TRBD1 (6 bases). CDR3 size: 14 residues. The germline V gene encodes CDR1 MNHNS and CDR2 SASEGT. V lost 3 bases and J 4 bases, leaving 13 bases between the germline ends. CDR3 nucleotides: TGTGCCAGCAGTGACAGGGGAAACCCGTACGAGCAGTACTTC. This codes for CASSDRGNPYEQYF.

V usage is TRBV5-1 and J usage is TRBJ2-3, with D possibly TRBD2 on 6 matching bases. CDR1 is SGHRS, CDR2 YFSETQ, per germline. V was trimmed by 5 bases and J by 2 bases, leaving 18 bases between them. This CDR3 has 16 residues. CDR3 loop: CASRALGGAPTDTQYF. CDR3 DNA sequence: TGCGCCAGCAGGGCCCTTGGCGGGGCTCCCACAGATACGCAGTATTTT.

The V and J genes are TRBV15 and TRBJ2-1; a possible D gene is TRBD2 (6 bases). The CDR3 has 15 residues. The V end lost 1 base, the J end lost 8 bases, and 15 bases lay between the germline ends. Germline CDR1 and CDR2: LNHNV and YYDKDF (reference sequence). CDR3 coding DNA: TGTGCCACCAGCAGAGCCCAGCGGAGGGCGTATGAGCAGTTCTTC. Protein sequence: CATSRAQRRAYEQFF. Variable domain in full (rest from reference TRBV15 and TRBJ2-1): DAMVIQNPRYQVTQFGKPVTLSCSQTLNHNVMYWYQQKSSQAPKLLFHYYDKDFNNEADTPDNFQSRRPNTSFCFLDIRSPGLGDTAMYLCATSRAQRRAYEQFFGPGTRLTVL.

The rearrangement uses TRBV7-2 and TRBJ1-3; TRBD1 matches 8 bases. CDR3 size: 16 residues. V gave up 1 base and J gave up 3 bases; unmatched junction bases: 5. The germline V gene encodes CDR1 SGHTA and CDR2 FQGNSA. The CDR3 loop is CASSLVQGAYGNTIYF. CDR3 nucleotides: TGTGCCAGCAGCTTAGTTCAGGGGGCGTATGGAAACACCATATATTTT.

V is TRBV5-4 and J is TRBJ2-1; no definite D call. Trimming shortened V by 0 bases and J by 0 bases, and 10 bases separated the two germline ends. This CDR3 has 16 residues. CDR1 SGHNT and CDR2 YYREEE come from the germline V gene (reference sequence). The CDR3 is CASSLESLSSYNEQFF. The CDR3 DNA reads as TGTGCCAGCAGCTTGGAGTCGCTGAGCTCCTACAATGAGCAGTTCTTC.

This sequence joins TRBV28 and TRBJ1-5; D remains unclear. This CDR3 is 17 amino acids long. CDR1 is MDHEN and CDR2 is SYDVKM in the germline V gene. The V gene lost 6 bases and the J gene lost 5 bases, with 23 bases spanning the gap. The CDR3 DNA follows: TGTGCCAGCAGGGGAATCGGGAGAGTAGTCCTAGATCAGCCCCAGCATTTT. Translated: CASRGIGRVVLDQPQHF.

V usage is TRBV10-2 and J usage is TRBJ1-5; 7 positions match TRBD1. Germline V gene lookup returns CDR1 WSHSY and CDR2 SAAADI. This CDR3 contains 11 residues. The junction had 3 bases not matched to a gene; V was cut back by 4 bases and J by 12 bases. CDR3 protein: CASSGQGFQHF. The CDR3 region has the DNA TGCGCCAGCAGTGGACAGGGCTTCCAGCATTTT.

The CDR3, as DNA: TGTGCCAGCAGTTACAGCGGTTATAGCAATCAGCCCCAGCATTTT. Translated: CASSYSGYSNQPQHF. This chain uses TRBV6-5 with TRBJ1-5; D is unclear. CDR1 MNHEY and CDR2 SVGAGI come from the germline V gene. This CDR3 region has 15 residues. The V gene lost 2 bases and the J gene lost 0 bases, with 8 bases spanning the gap.

The CDR3 loop reads CASSYQGAGGANVLTF. The CDR3, as DNA: TGTGCCAGCAGTTACCAGGGGGCGGGTGGGGCCAACGTCCTGACTTTC. The chain carries TRBV6-6 and TRBJ2-6; TRBD1 agrees at 8 bases. The ends lost 2 bases at V and 3 bases at J; junction bases unmatched: 3. Germline CDR1 MNHNY, CDR2 SVGAGI (reference sequence). The CDR3 sequence is 16 residues long.

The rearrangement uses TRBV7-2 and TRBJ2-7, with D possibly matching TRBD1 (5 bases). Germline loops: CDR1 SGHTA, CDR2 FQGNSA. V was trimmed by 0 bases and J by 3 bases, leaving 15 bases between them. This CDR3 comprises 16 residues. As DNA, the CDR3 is TGTGCCAGCAGCTTAGCACAGGCCCGCATAAACTACGAGCAGTACTTC. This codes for CASSLAQARINYEQYF.

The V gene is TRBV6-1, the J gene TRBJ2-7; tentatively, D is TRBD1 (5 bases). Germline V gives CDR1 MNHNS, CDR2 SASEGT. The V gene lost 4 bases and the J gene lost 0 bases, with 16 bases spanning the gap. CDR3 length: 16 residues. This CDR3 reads CASSGGRASSSYEQYF. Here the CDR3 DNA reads TGTGCCAGCAGTGGGGGCAGGGCGAGTAGCTCCTACGAGCAGTACTTC.

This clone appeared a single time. This CDR3 reads CASSPGLSTDTQYF. The CDR3 DNA is TGTGCCAGCTCACCGGGACTTAGCACAGATACGCAGTATTTT. The chain carries TRBV18 and TRBJ2-3; tentatively, D is TRBD2 (6 bases). In germline, CDR1 is KGHSH, CDR2 LQKENI. V dropped 3 bases and J dropped 0 bases, with 7 bases sitting between them. The CDR3 is made up of 14 amino acids. Together with reference TRBV18 and TRBJ2-3, the CDR3 gives the full variable domain: NAGVMQNPRHLVRRRGQEARLRCSPMKGHSHVYWYRQLPEEGLKFMVYLQKENIIDESGMPKERFSAEFPKEGPSILRIQQVVRGDSAAYFCASSPGLSTDTQYFGPGTRLTVL.

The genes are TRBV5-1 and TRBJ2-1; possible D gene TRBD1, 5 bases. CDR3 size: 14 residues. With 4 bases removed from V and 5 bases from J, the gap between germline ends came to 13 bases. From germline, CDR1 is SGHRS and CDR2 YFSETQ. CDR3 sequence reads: CASSPMTVDNEQFF. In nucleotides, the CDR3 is TGCGCCAGCAGCCCAATGACAGTAGACAATGAGCAGTTCTTC.

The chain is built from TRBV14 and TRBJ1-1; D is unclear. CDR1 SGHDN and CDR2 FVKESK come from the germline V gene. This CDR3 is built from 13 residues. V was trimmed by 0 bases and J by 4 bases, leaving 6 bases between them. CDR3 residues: CASSQESFTEAFF. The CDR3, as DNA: TGTGCCAGCAGCCAAGAATCGTTCACTGAAGCTTTCTTT.